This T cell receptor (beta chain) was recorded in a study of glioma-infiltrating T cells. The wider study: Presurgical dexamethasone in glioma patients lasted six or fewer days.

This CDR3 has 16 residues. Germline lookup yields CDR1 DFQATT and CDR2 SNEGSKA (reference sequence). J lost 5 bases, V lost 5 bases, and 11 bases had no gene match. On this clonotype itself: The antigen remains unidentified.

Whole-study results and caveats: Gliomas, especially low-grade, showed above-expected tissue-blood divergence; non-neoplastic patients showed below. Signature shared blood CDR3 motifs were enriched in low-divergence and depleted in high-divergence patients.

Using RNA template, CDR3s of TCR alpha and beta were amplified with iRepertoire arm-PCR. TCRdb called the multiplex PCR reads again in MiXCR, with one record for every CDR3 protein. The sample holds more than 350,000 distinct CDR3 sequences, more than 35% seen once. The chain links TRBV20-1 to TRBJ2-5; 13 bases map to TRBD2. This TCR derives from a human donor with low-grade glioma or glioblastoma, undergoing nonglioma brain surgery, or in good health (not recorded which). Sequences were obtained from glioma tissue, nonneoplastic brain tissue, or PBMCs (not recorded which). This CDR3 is CSAGGLAGVVLETQYF. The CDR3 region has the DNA TGCAGTGCTGGCGGACTAGCGGGAGTTGTCCTGGAGACCCAGTACTTC.